Presented here are 10 T cell receptor beta chains from one specimen sequenced in a study of blood T cell repertoires in COVID-19. Sequencing used immunoSEQ multiplex PCR; TCRdb keeps in-frame clones, though not all of them. Among roughly 140,000 clones listed, 88% were seen once. Input material: peripheral blood. The source is a human donor in a cohort sampled during active COVID-19.

V usage is TRBV19 and J usage is TRBJ1-6, with 9 bases aligning to TRBD1. The CDR3 spans 16 residues. The J segment lost 7 bases and the V segment lost 5 bases, leaving 9 bases of the junction unmatched. Per the germline V gene, CDR1 is LNHDA and CDR2 is SQIVND (reference sequence). This chain's CDR3 is CASSVQPGQGNSPLHF. The CDR3 nucleotides read TGTGCCAGTAGTGTCCAACCGGGACAGGGCAATTCACCCCTCCACTTT.

J is TRBJ1-6 and V is TRBV3-1 (or the pseudogene TRBV3-2), with 9 nucleotides matching TRBD1. The germline V gene has CDR1 LGHDT and CDR2 YNNKEL (reference sequence). The CDR3 runs 15 residues. V was pared by 3 bases and J by 10 bases, with 7 bases of the junction left unmatched. The CDR3 here is CASSHRTGADSPLHF. DNA for the CDR3: TGTGCCAGCAGCCACCGGACAGGGGCGGACTCACCCCTCCACTTT.

The chain has TRBV5-1 and TRBJ2-1, with a tentative D call TRBD2 (6 bases). The CDR3 spans 15 residues. The germline CDR1 and CDR2 sequences are SGHRS and YFSETQ. Trimming left V 0 bases short and J 4 bases short, with 11 bases between. CDR3 coding DNA: TGCGCCAGCAGCTTGGATGGGACTGGTTACAATGAGCAGTTCTTC. Translation: CASSLDGTGYNEQFF.

The gene calls are TRBV19 and TRBJ2-1; D is unresolved. Germline V gene lookup returns CDR1 LNHDA and CDR2 SQIVND (reference sequence). The CDR3 length is 15 residues. Trimming pared 6 bases from V and 7 bases from J, leaving 19 bases between. The CDR3 is CASSPWAPSPNEQFF. The CDR3 DNA sequence: TGTGCCAGTAGCCCATGGGCCCCCAGCCCTAATGAGCAGTTCTTC.

The chain carries TRBV6-1 and TRBJ2-3; a possible D gene is TRBD2 (6 bases). Germline V CDR1 and CDR2: MNHNS, SASEGT. The CDR3 contains 15 residues. Between the trimmed V and J ends, which lost 2 bases and 0 bases, there was a span of 9 bases. In DNA form, the CDR3 reads TGTGCCAGCAGTGAACTAAGCGGGAGCACAGATACGCAGTATTTT. This encodes CASSELSGSTDTQYF.

CDR3 DNA: TGTGCCAGTCAGCGGGGGGGCGAGCAGTACTTC. It is translated as CASQRGGEQYF. This chain uses TRBV6-5 with TRBJ2-7; 10 bases map to TRBD2. V lost 9 bases, J lost 6 bases, and 2 bases stayed unmatched. The CDR3 length is 11 residues. From germline, CDR1 is MNHEY and CDR2 SVGAGI.

This clone was seen once. The rearrangement uses TRBV6-1 and TRBJ2-3; 12 positions match TRBD2. The CDR3 loop spans 15 amino acids. J lost 4 bases, V lost 2 bases, and 1 base had no gene match. The germline CDR1 and CDR2 sequences are MNHNS and SASEGT. The CDR3 loop is CASSELAGGADTQYF. CDR3 sequence (DNA): TGTGCCAGCAGTGAACTAGCGGGGGGGGCAGATACGCAGTATTTT.

The chain is built from TRBV18 and TRBJ2-7, with a possible D match to TRBD1 (7 bases). Trimming took 1 base from V and 2 from J, leaving 15 bases between them. The CDR3 sequence is 16 residues long. CDR1 is KGHSH, CDR2 LQKENI, per germline. The chain's CDR3 is CASSPLRGQRTYEQYF. The CDR3 DNA sequence: TGTGCCAGCTCACCACTGCGGGGACAGAGAACCTACGAGCAGTACTTC.

This sequence joins TRBV7-2 and TRBJ2-1; D unclear. The CDR3 is 12 amino acids. CDR1 and CDR2 (germline): SGHTA, FQGNSA. V was clipped by 9 bases and J by 7 bases, with 13 bases between them. Written as DNA, the CDR3 is TGTGCCAGTAGACATCCACCTAATGAGCAGTTCTTC. Translated: CASRHPPNEQFF. Variable domain in full (rest from reference TRBV7-2 and TRBJ2-1): GAGVSQSPSNKVTEKGKDVELRCDPISGHTALYWYRQSLGQGLEFLIYFQGNSAPDKSGLPSDRFSAERTGGSVSTLTIQRTQQEDSAVYLCASRHPPNEQFFGPGTRLTVL.

J is TRBJ2-7 and V is TRBV5-3; 9 nucleotides agree with TRBD1. TRBV5-3 carries the ORF label, with uncertain function. With V trimmed by 0 bases and J by 0 bases, 1 base remained unmatched. The CDR3 extends over 15 amino acids. The CDR3 nucleotides are TGTGCCAGAAGCTTGGGGACAGGGGACTCCTACGAGCAGTACTTC. Residues: CARSLGTGDSYEQYF.